A single sample gave rise to the 29 T cell receptor beta chains below, sequenced in a study of cytomegalovirus exposure and HLA in healthy donors. The method was immunoSEQ multiplex PCR; TCRdb's version includes in-frame clones alone and lacks a portion of them. The data contain 250,000 to 300,000 clones, 65% to 90% of them seen just once; the ten biggest clones take up about 1%. The sequenced sample was PBMCs. Source of these receptors: a woman under 30 in good health and CMV-seronegative.

This chain connects TRBV5-1 to TRBJ1-2; a weak D match, TRBD1 (5 bases). CDR3 length: 14 residues. In germline, CDR1 is SGHRS, CDR2 YFSETQ. V was cut by 3 bases and J by 5 bases, with 14 bases left in between. The CDR3 nucleotides are TGCGCCAGCAGCTCGGCGTTGGGACTTTATGGCTACACCTTC. This codes for CASSSALGLYGYTF.

V gene TRBV5-1 combines with J gene TRBJ1-2, with D possibly TRBD1 on 6 matching bases. Deletions cut 2 bases from V and 7 bases from J, with 21 bases between. The CDR3 consists of 16 residues. The germline CDR1 and CDR2 sequences are SGHRS and YFSETQ. The CDR3 sequence is CASSLDGTPLGAGYTF. For the CDR3, the DNA is TGCGCCAGCAGCTTAGACGGAACCCCATTGGGGGCTGGCTACACCTTC.

The V and J genes are TRBV27 and TRBJ2-5; D might be TRBD2 (6 bases). V dropped 3 bases and J dropped 5 bases, with 13 bases sitting between them. The CDR3 is 14 residues long. Germline V gene sequence: CDR1 MNHEY, CDR2 SMNVEV (reference sequence). CDR3 protein: CASSFAGTWETQYF. For the CDR3, the DNA is TGTGCCAGCAGTTTTGCGGGGACCTGGGAGACCCAGTACTTC.

The chain couples TRBV27 to TRBJ2-5; 7 bases are shared with TRBD2. The germline V gene has CDR1 MNHEY and CDR2 SMNVEV (reference sequence). This CDR3 has 16 residues. J was trimmed by 2 bases and V by 2 bases; bases with no gene match: 8. The CDR3 coding sequence is TGTGCCAGCAGTTTAATCCGCGGGGGAGGTCAAGAGACCCAGTACTTC. Translating it yields CASSLIRGGGQETQYF.

The chain links TRBV7-9 to TRBJ2-3, with D unresolved. Trimming stripped 2 bases from V and 0 bases from J, with 6 bases between. Germline V gene lookup returns CDR1 SEHNR and CDR2 FQNEAQ (reference sequence). There are 14 residues in the CDR3. The CDR3 spells CASSLKTSTDTQYF. The CDR3 DNA sequence: TGTGCCAGCAGCTTAAAGACTAGCACAGATACGCAGTATTTT.

The chain combines TRBV6-5 with TRBJ2-5, with TRBD1 matching 7 bases. The V segment lost 8 bases and the J segment 1 base; nucleotides outside the gene matches: 7. This CDR3 region has 14 residues. CDR1 and CDR2 (germline): MNHEY, SVGAGI. CDR3 sequence reads: CASQGQFSQETQYF. The CDR3 DNA reads TGTGCCAGCCAGGGACAGTTCAGCCAAGAGACCCAGTACTTC.

The gene calls are TRBV16 and TRBJ2-7; D remains unclear. This CDR3 comprises 13 residues. Trimming shortened V by 0 bases and J by 3 bases, and 6 bases separated the two germline ends. CDR1 and CDR2 (germline): KGHSY, FQNENV. The CDR3 DNA reads TGTGCCAGCAGCCAATCACATTACTACGAGCAGTACTTC. It is translated as CASSQSHYYEQYF.

The chain uses TRBV6-4 and TRBJ2-2; no definite D call. Germline CDR1 reads MRHNA; CDR2 reads SNTAGT. The CDR3 is 13 amino acids. The germline V and J ends were trimmed by 8 bases and 6 bases, with 13 bases remaining between them. DNA for the CDR3: TGTGCCAGCTCCGCCAGGTGGGCCGGGGAGCTGTTTTTT. Translated, it gives CASSARWAGELFF.

The chain couples TRBV4-1 to TRBJ1-5; 7 nucleotides agree with TRBD1. Looked up from germline, CDR1 is MGHRA and CDR2 is YSYEKL. After removal of 0 bases from V and 0 bases from J, the junction contained 8 bases not matched to a gene. This CDR3 is built from 18 residues. The CDR3, as DNA: TGCGCCAGCAGCCAAGACGTTCAGGGGGTTTATAGCAATCAGCCCCAGCATTTT. It yields the protein CASSQDVQGVYSNQPQHF.

The table lists this clone with a few counts. CDR3 nucleotides: TGTGCCTGGGGCACCTACGAGCAGTACTTC. This gives the protein CAWGTYEQYF. The rearrangement links TRBV30 to TRBJ2-7; D gene unclear. The V end lost 5 bases, the J end lost 2 bases, and 4 bases lay between the germline ends. The CDR3 runs to 10 residues. CDR1 is GTSNPN, CDR2 SVGIG, per germline (reference sequence).

This rearrangement joins TRBV5-1 to TRBJ1-1, with unresolved D. CDR3 size: 15 residues. Germline CDR1 reads SGHRS; CDR2 reads YFSETQ. V was clipped by 4 bases and J by 1 base, with 14 bases between them. CDR3 residues: CASSPPGRSNTEAFF. CDR3 nucleotide sequence: TGCGCCAGCAGCCCACCGGGGAGGTCGAACACTGAAGCTTTCTTT. The full variable domain, in which reference TRBV5-1 and TRBJ1-1 provide the parts outside the CDR3, is KAGVTQTPRYLIKTRGQQVTLSCSPISGHRSVSWYQQTPGQGLQFLFEYFSETQRNKGNFPGRFSGRQFSNSRSEMNVSTLELGDSALYLCASSPPGRSNTEAFFGQGTRLTVV.

On this clone itself: This CDR3 is also generated by other DNA sequences in the sample. The chain links TRBV30 to TRBJ2-7; D is uncertain. The V and J ends lost 0 bases and 4 bases respectively, with 4 bases between them. There are 11 residues in the CDR3. CDR1 and CDR2 (germline): GTSNPN, SVGIG (reference sequence). CDR3 in amino acids: CAWSVQYEQYF. CDR3 sequence (DNA): TGTGCCTGGAGTGTGCAGTACGAGCAGTACTTC.

The CDR3 DNA is TGCGCCAGCACCTATGACAATGAGCAGTTCTTC. Its translation: CASTYDNEQFF. The chain couples TRBV5-1 to TRBJ2-1; D is ambiguous. V was shortened by 6 bases and J by 5 bases, with 6 bases between the two germline ends. CDR3 size: 11 residues. Per germline, CDR1 SGHRS and CDR2 YFSETQ.

This chain connects TRBV9 to TRBJ1-1; D is ambiguous. V dropped 0 bases and J dropped 3 bases, with 9 bases sitting between them. The germline CDR1 and CDR2 sequences are SGDLS and YYNGEE. The CDR3 runs to 14 residues. CDR3 loop: CASSVVGGYTEAFF. DNA for the CDR3: TGTGCCAGCAGCGTAGTGGGAGGTTACACTGAAGCTTTCTTT.

This chain uses TRBV25-1 with TRBJ2-1, with 8 nucleotides matching TRBD1. After removal of 4 bases from V and 7 bases from J, the junction contained 3 bases not matched to a gene. The CDR3 sequence is 13 residues long. Germline lookup yields CDR1 MGHDK and CDR2 SYGVNS. The CDR3 spells CASSVTGVNEQFF. Written as DNA, the CDR3 is TGTGCCAGCAGTGTGACAGGGGTGAATGAGCAGTTCTTC.

The gene calls are TRBV4-3 and TRBJ2-7; TRBD1 matches at 9 bases. The CDR3 consists of 15 residues. In germline, CDR1 is LGHNA, CDR2 YSLEER. J lost 3 bases, V lost 0 bases, and 3 bases had no gene match. The CDR3 region has the DNA TGCGCCAGCAGCCAAGATTGGGGACAGGGCTACGAGCAGTACTTC. It encodes CASSQDWGQGYEQYF.

This clone was recorded once. The chain joins TRBV4-1 to TRBJ1-4; 8 bases are shared with TRBD1. The CDR3 is made up of 16 amino acids. The V gene end was trimmed by 1 base and the J gene end by 7 bases; junction bases not matched to a gene: 8. CDR1 and CDR2 from the germline V gene are MGHRA and YSYEKL. The CDR3 nucleotides read TGCGCCAGCAGCCAAGGAAGGGTACAGGGGGTTGAAAAACTGTTTTTT. Its translation: CASSQGRVQGVEKLFF.

The chain uses TRBV6-5 and TRBJ2-7, with 8 nucleotides matching TRBD1. The trim removed 0 bases at V and 6 bases at J, leaving 10 bases unmatched. Germline loops: CDR1 MNHEY, CDR2 SVGAGI. The CDR3 has 16 amino acids. CDR3 DNA sequence: TGTGCCAGCAGTTACTCGGGGACGGCAGGGGGCGGCGAGCAGTACTTC. This sequence encodes CASSYSGTAGGGEQYF.

This chain joins TRBV30 and TRBJ2-3, with D uncertain. There are 11 residues in the CDR3. Per the germline V gene, CDR1 is GTSNPN and CDR2 is SVGIG (reference sequence). V lost 5 bases and J 7 bases, leaving 10 bases between the germline ends. In DNA, the CDR3 is TGTGCCTGGGCCCGAGCCTATACGCAGTATTTT. Protein: CAWARAYTQYF.

DNA for the CDR3: TGTGCTAGTGGTTATGCATCCGGGACAGGGATAGCAAGTGAGATAGTTAGCTCCTACGAGCAGTACTTC. Protein sequence: CASGYASGTGIASEIVSSYEQYF. The genes are TRBV12-5 and TRBJ2-7, with 9 bases matching TRBD1. The CDR3 loop spans 23 amino acids. V was pared by 4 bases and J by 0 bases, with 28 bases of the junction left unmatched. Germline CDR1 reads LGHNT; CDR2 reads FRNRAP.

The V gene is TRBV7-8, the J gene TRBJ1-5; D may be TRBD1 (5 bases). Trimming removed 8 bases at V and 2 bases at J, with 16 bases between. Per the germline V gene, CDR1 is SGHVS and CDR2 is FQNEAQ. The CDR3 is 15 amino acids. The CDR3 coding sequence is TGTGCCAGCCACCAGGGCGGTAGTCGCAATCAGCCCCAGCATTTT. Amino acids: CASHQGGSRNQPQHF.

This rearrangement joins TRBV30 to TRBJ1-1, with D unclear. Trimming stripped 5 bases from V and 0 bases from J, with 10 bases between. Germline CDR1 and CDR2: GTSNPN and SVGIG (reference sequence). The CDR3 has 13 residues. The CDR3 region is CAWAKDMNTEAFF. DNA for the CDR3: TGTGCCTGGGCCAAAGACATGAACACTGAAGCTTTCTTT.

The chain carries TRBV2 and TRBJ1-5, with a weak D call TRBD1 (6 bases). The CDR3 extends over 17 amino acids. Looked up from germline, CDR1 is SNHLY and CDR2 is FYNNEI. V shed 1 base and J shed 0 bases, with 13 bases lying between them. CDR3 coding DNA: TGTGCCAGCAGTGAAGAACGAACAGGGTATAGCAATCAGCCCCAGCATTTT. Encoded protein: CASSEERTGYSNQPQHF.

This chain joins TRBV18 and TRBJ1-1; no definite D call. The V gene's germline CDR1 is KGHSH and CDR2 LQKENI. V was cut by 5 bases and J by 1 base, with 5 bases left in between. This CDR3 is 12 amino acids long. The CDR3 DNA reads as TGTGCCAGCTCAGAGGCGAACACTGAAGCTTTCTTT. This translates into CASSEANTEAFF.

This chain joins TRBV5-1 and TRBJ2-2; 7 nucleotides match TRBD2. Per germline, CDR1 SGHRS and CDR2 YFSETQ. This CDR3 spans 16 amino acids. The ends lost 5 bases at V and 4 bases at J; junction bases unmatched: 11. The CDR3 nucleotides are TGCGCCAGCAGGCTCGGCGGGAGAGTCGGCACCGGGGAGCTGTTTTTT. It specifies CASRLGGRVGTGELFF.

V gene TRBV5-6 combines with J gene TRBJ1-4; the D is unclear. The germline V and J ends were trimmed by 0 bases and 1 base, with 7 bases remaining between them. In germline, CDR1 is SGHDT, CDR2 YYEEEE. The CDR3 loop spans 15 amino acids. The CDR3 DNA is TGTGCCAGCAGCTTGGCCCCGGGAACTAATGAAAAACTGTTTTTT. Its protein is CASSLAPGTNEKLFF.

The chain uses TRBV18 and TRBJ1-1; TRBD1 aligns across 9 bases. This CDR3 is 14 amino acids long. Germline V gene sequence: CDR1 KGHSH, CDR2 LQKENI. J gave up 8 bases and V 6 bases, and 10 bases lay outside the gene matches. The CDR3 protein is CASSQAGTGTEAFF. CDR3 nucleotide sequence: TGTGCCAGCTCGCAGGCCGGGACAGGGACCGAAGCTTTCTTT.

V usage is TRBV27 and J usage is TRBJ1-2, with D possibly being TRBD1 (6 bases). CDR3 size: 12 residues. V lost 6 bases, J lost 8 bases, and 13 bases lay in between. Germline V CDR1 and CDR2: MNHEY, SMNVEV (reference sequence). Here the CDR3 reads CASRSTGLGYTF. The CDR3 region has the DNA TGTGCCAGCAGGTCGACAGGCCTCGGCTACACCTTC.

The chain uses TRBV28 and TRBJ1-1, with D possibly TRBD1 on 5 matching bases. The CDR3 contains 11 residues. Germline CDR1 MDHEN, CDR2 SYDVKM. Between the trimmed V and J ends, which lost 11 bases and 4 bases, there was a span of 11 bases. For the CDR3, the DNA is TGTGCCGCACTCCAGGGCACTGAAGCTTTCTTT. Translation gives CAALQGTEAFF. Using reference TRBV28 and TRBJ1-1 for the parts outside the CDR3, the full variable domain is DVKVTQSSRYLVKRTGEKVFLECVQDMDHENMFWYRQDPGLGLRLIYFSYDVKMKEKGDIPEGYSVSREKKERFSLILESASTNQTSMYLCAALQGTEAFFGQGTRLTVV.